Listed below are T cell receptor beta chains from one sample, sequenced in a study of T-cell reconstitution after alpha-beta-depleted transplantation in children. MiXCR was run by TCRdb on the PCR reads, yielding one entry per CDR3 protein. The sample holds about 980,000 distinct CDR3 sequences, roughly 29% seen once. Source: PBMCs, mostly from graft donor cells, taken 360 days after TCRalphabeta/CD19-depleted stem cell transplant. These receptor sequences come from a boy less than two years old who had a stem cell transplant for SCID, so the T cells may come from the graft donor. The CDR3 runs from the conserved cysteine through the conserved F or W. D genes are given only for firm matches. A clone size is listed for some rows: how often the clone was seen (once, few, many), or a class if it is expanded.

.	.	TRBV24-1	TRBJ2-3	TGTGCCACCAGTGAAAACAAGGGTCTTACAGATACGCAGTATTTT	CATSENKGLTDTQYF
once	.	TRBV10-3	TRBJ2-3	TGTGCCATCAGTGAGTCAGGCCCGCCAGATACGCAGTATTTT	CAISESGPPDTQYF
.	.	TRBV18	TRBJ2-1	TGTGCCAGCTCACCACTCCGGGGGGCCCTTGCAAACAATGAGCAGTTCTTC	CASSPLRGALANNEQFF
.	TRBD1	TRBV20-1	TRBJ1-1	TGCAGTGCTAGCATGACAGGGGTTCCGACTGAAGCTTTCTTT	CSASMTGVPTEAFF
few	TRBD2	TRBV5-5	TRBJ2-7	TGTGCCAGCAGGAGACTAGCGGGGTCCTACGAGCAGTACTTC	CASRRLAGSYEQYF
.	.	TRBV9	TRBJ1-5	TGTGCCAGCAGCCCAGGAACCAAATTCAATCAGCCCCAGCATTTT	CASSPGTKFNQPQHF
few	.	TRBV29-1	TRBJ2-5	TGCAGCGTTGCGTTATTTGTACAGGGCCACCAAGAGACCCAGTACTTC	CSVALFVQGHQETQYF
.	.	TRBV4-2	TRBJ2-3	TGTGCCAGCAGCCAAGACCAGCGGAGCACAGATACGCAGTATTTT	CASSQDQRSTDTQYF
many	.	TRBV3-1	TRBJ2-7	TGTGCCAGCAGCCAAGATCGATGGCGGGGAGCACTCTACGAGCAGTACTTC	CASSQDRWRGALYEQYF
few	TRBD2	TRBV12-3/TRBV12-4	TRBJ2-1	TGTGCCAGCAGAAGAGAGGGACTAGCGGGCAATGAGCAGTTCTTC	CASRREGLAGNEQFF
.	.	TRBV20-1	TRBJ2-7	TGCAGTGCTAGGAGACGGGATGGTAAAAAAACCTACGAGCAGTACTTC	CSARRRDGKKTYEQYF
.	TRBD1	TRBV12-3/TRBV12-4	TRBJ2-1	TGTGCCAGCAGTCTCACTCCGGGACAGGCGTCCCCGAGCTCCTACAATGAGCAGTTCTTC	CASSLTPGQASPSSYNEQFF
few	.	TRBV6-2/TRBV6-3	TRBJ1-5	TGTGCCAGCAGTCTACAGGGAGAAAGGCAGCCCCAGCATTTT	CASSLQGERQPQHF
many	TRBD2	TRBV9	TRBJ2-1	TGTGCCAGCAGCGTAGTGTCGCGGGGGGTCCTACAAGAGCAGTTCTTC	CASSVVSRGVLQEQFF
few	.	TRBV5-1	TRBJ2-5	TGCGCCAGCAGCTTGCAGGTGGCAGAGACCCAGTACTTC	CASSLQVAETQYF
.	TRBD2	TRBV5-6	TRBJ2-7	TGTGCCAGCAGCTTTTCCGGGACTAGCGGCTACGAGCAGTACTTC	CASSFSGTSGYEQYF
few	.	TRBV15	TRBJ2-3	TGTGCCACCAGCAGGGCGCAGGGGCCCACAGATACGCAGTATTTT	CATSRAQGPTDTQYF
many	TRBD2	TRBV6-5	TRBJ2-7	TGTGCCAGCAGTTACCTCCGTAGCGGGGGGGCCTACGAGCAGTACTTC	CASSYLRSGGAYEQYF
few	.	TRBV9	TRBJ1-1	TGTGCCAGCAGCGTTTATGACTTTCCCACTGAAGCTTTCTTT	CASSVYDFPTEAFF
few	.	TRBV20-1	TRBJ2-2	TGCAGTGCTAGGTCCAGGGGCAACACCGGGGAGCTGTTTTTT	CSARSRGNTGELFF
.	TRBD2	TRBV18	TRBJ2-5	TGTGCCAGCTCACCTAAACTAGCGGAAGAGACCCAGTACTTC	CASSPKLAEETQYF
.	TRBD2	TRBV2	TRBJ2-4	TGTGCCAGCAGGGTTGCGGTAGCGCGGGGGAAAAACATTCAGTACTTC	CASRVAVARGKNIQYF
many	.	TRBV7-6	TRBJ1-1	TGTGCCAGCAGCCACGAACTCAGGACGGTGAACACTGAAGCTTTCTTT	CASSHELRTVNTEAFF
.	.	TRBV30	TRBJ2-3	TGTGCCTGGAGTGGACGGACATTGGATACGCAGTATTTT	CAWSGRTLDTQYF
.	TRBD2	TRBV12-3/TRBV12-4	TRBJ2-3	TGTGCCAGCAGTTTTACTAGCGAGACAGATACGCAGTATTTT	CASSFTSETDTQYF
few	TRBD1	TRBV4-2	TRBJ2-7	TGTGCCAGCAGCCAAGAGTCCGTCGGACAGGCCCTTACCTACGAGCAGTACTTC	CASSQESVGQALTYEQYF
.	.	TRBV28	TRBJ1-3	TGTGCCAGCAGTTTATCCAAATCTTCCCTATATTTT	CASSLSKSSLYF
.	.	TRBV20-1	TRBJ1-3	TGCAGTGTAATCAGCGGAGGGGATCTCTCTGGAAACACCATATATTTT	CSVISGGDLSGNTIYF
few	TRBD1	TRBV3-1	TRBJ1-4	TGTGCCAGCAGCCTCCGGACAGGGGTCGAAAAACTGTTTTTT	CASSLRTGVEKLFF
few	.	TRBV7-9	TRBJ1-2	TGTGCCAGCAGCCGAGGTGCCTTCTATGGCTACACCTTC	CASSRGAFYGYTF
.	TRBD1	TRBV30	TRBJ1-5	TGTGCCTGGAGTGTACAGGGGGGGAGCAATCAGCCCCAGCATTTT	CAWSVQGGSNQPQHF
many	TRBD2	TRBV6-1	TRBJ2-5	TGTGCCAGCAGCGGGACTACACAAGAGACCCAGTACTTC	CASSGTTQETQYF
.	.	TRBV6-5	TRBJ2-1	TGTGCCAGCAGTTATGCGAGGGGGGCTGGTGAGCAGTTCTTC	CASSYARGAGEQFF
few	TRBD2	TRBV4-3	TRBJ2-5	TGCGCCAGCAGCCAAGTAGAACTAGCGGGGGGGCCGTTCCAAGAGACCCAGTACTTC	CASSQVELAGGPFQETQYF
few	.	TRBV10-3	TRBJ2-1	TGTGCCATCAGGGGCGGGTCCGCTCGGGACAATGAGCAGTTCTTC	CAIRGGSARDNEQFF
few	.	TRBV27	TRBJ2-7	TGTGCCAGCAGGGCCGCCGGCGGATCCTACGAGCAGTACTTC	CASRAAGGSYEQYF
.	TRBD1	TRBV5-6	TRBJ2-7	TGTGCCAGCAGCCTAAGGGGGACAGACTCCTACGAGCAGTACTTC	CASSLRGTDSYEQYF
few	.	TRBV18	TRBJ1-3	TGTGCCAGCTCAAGACGGGGCTCTGGAAACACCATATATTTT	CASSRRGSGNTIYF
few	TRBD2	TRBV20-1	TRBJ2-5	TGCAGTGCTTGCCGGGACTATCAAGAGACCCAGTACTTC	CSACRDYQETQYF
.	.	TRBV12-3/TRBV12-4	TRBJ1-5	TGTGCCAGCAGTTTAACTCAGGGTGGCGGATCGGGTCAGCCCCAGCATTTT	CASSLTQGGGSGQPQHF
few	.	TRBV27	TRBJ1-1	TGTGCCAGCAGGGCATACGGGGTTGGAATGGACACTGAAGCTTTCTTT	CASRAYGVGMDTEAFF
.	.	TRBV6-5	TRBJ1-2	TGTGCCAGCAGTTCGGTCGGCAGGGGCTATGGCTACACCTTC	CASSSVGRGYGYTF
.	.	TRBV5-1	TRBJ2-5	TGCGCCAGCAGCTTCGACAGGAGGATAGAAGAGACCCAGTACTTC	CASSFDRRIEETQYF
.	.	TRBV9	TRBJ2-2	TGTGCCAGCAGCGTAGCTACAGTTGCAGGCACCGGGGAGCTGTTTTTT	CASSVATVAGTGELFF
few	.	TRBV19	TRBJ2-3	TGTGCCAGTACCGGAGGGGGCCCAGATACGCAGTATTTT	CASTGGGPDTQYF
.	TRBD2	TRBV12-3/TRBV12-4	TRBJ2-5	TGTGCCAGCACCGTAGCGGGGTTCCAAGAGACCCAGTACTTC	CASTVAGFQETQYF
few	TRBD1	TRBV12-3/TRBV12-4	TRBJ2-2	TGTGCCAGCAGGCGGACAGGGGGCGGGGGCGGGGAGCTGTTTTTT	CASRRTGGGGGELFF
few	TRBD2	TRBV4-2	TRBJ2-3	TGTGCCAGCAGCCAAGATGCACGGCTAGCGGGTGGAGATACGCAGTATTTT	CASSQDARLAGGDTQYF